What follows are 13 T cell receptor beta chains derived from one specimen sequenced in a study of T cell responses to AZD1222 COVID-19 vaccine. The data were produced by immunoSEQ multiplex PCR, yet TCRdb's version contains in-frame clones alone and is incomplete. This table has 90,000 to 150,000 clones, more than 70% appearing once. The material was peripheral blood, obtained 28 days after the second AZD1222 dose. Receptors were obtained from an adult who received the AZD1222 COVID-19 vaccine.

The chain is built from TRBV10-3 and TRBJ2-5, with TRBD2 identical over 11 bases. The trim removed 6 bases at V and 0 bases at J, leaving 3 bases unmatched. The germline V gene encodes CDR1 ENHRY and CDR2 SYGVKD. The CDR3 is made up of 15 amino acids. DNA of the CDR3: TGTGCCATCAGCGCTAGCGGGGGGTACCAAGAGACCCAGTACTTC. Its translation: CAISASGGYQETQYF.

The gene calls are TRBV14 and TRBJ1-2; D is perhaps TRBD1 (6 bases). The CDR3 contains 14 residues. Deletions cut 3 bases from V and 8 bases from J, with 16 bases between. Germline V gene data show CDR1 as SGHDN and CDR2 as FVKESK. The CDR3 coding sequence is TGTGCCAGCAGCCATGGGGGCAGGGGCACCGGCTACACCTTC. This sequence encodes CASSHGGRGTGYTF.

The rearrangement links TRBV28 to TRBJ2-1; no clear D gene. The CDR3 length is 12 residues. Germline assignment: CDR1 MDHEN and CDR2 SYDVKM. The V and J ends lost 1 base and 8 bases respectively, with 6 bases between them. In DNA, the CDR3 is TGTGCCAGCAGTTTATTGGAAGATGAGCAGTTCTTC. Protein product: CASSLLEDEQFF.

The rearrangement uses TRBV7-2 and TRBJ2-3; D is unresolved. This CDR3 region has 14 residues. The germline V gene has CDR1 SGHTA and CDR2 FQGNSA. With 5 bases removed from V and 1 base from J, the gap between germline ends came to 10 bases. The CDR3 nucleotides read TGTGCCAGCAGCCCCTATTTGCGCACAGATACGCAGTATTTT. Protein product: CASSPYLRTDTQYF.

The rearrangement links TRBV6-1 to TRBJ2-1; D may match TRBD1 or TRBD2 (5 bases each). V lost 0 bases to trimming and J lost 2 bases, with 8 bases between them. Germline V gene data show CDR1 as MNHNS and CDR2 as SASEGT. The CDR3 is 15 amino acids. In nucleotides, the CDR3 is TGTGCCAGCAGTGAAGCAGGGACGCCCTACAATGAGCAGTTCTTC. It is translated as CASSEAGTPYNEQFF.

The rearrangement uses TRBV5-5 and TRBJ1-5; D is perhaps TRBD1 (5 bases). This CDR3 has 13 residues. CDR1 and CDR2 (germline): SGHKS, YYEKEE (reference sequence). Trimming removed 8 bases at V and 6 bases at J, with 15 bases between. The CDR3 spells CARGVGGGQPQHF. The DNA of the CDR3 is TGTGCCAGGGGCGTGGGGGGTGGTCAGCCCCAGCATTTT.

The count of this clone is one. The gene calls are TRBV18 and TRBJ1-1; a weak D match, TRBD1 (6 bases). Germline V gives CDR1 KGHSH, CDR2 LQKENI. Trimming shortened V by 3 bases and J by 5 bases, and 10 bases separated the two germline ends. The CDR3 is 13 amino acids. CDR3 residues: CASSPSGATEAFF. The CDR3 nucleotides read TGTGCCAGCTCACCCTCGGGGGCGACTGAAGCTTTCTTT.

A note on this clone: An end of the junction differs from the germline gene, which may be a read error. J is TRBJ2-1 and V is TRBV6-6; 9 bases are a match to TRBD2. Germline CDR1 and CDR2: MNHNY and SVGAGI (reference sequence). The CDR3 has 15 residues. CDR3: CAPGGGAGGYTEQFF. The CDR3 DNA reads as TGTGCCCCAGGGGGGGGAGCGGGGGGATACACTGAGCAGTTCTTC.

The chain combines TRBV19 with TRBJ1-2; TRBD1 matches at 7 bases. Germline loops: CDR1 LNHDA, CDR2 SQIVND (reference sequence). With V trimmed by 6 bases and J by 4 bases, 5 bases remained unmatched. There are 13 residues in the CDR3. Here the CDR3 reads CASRTTGFYGYTF. CDR3 DNA: TGTGCCAGTAGAACGACAGGGTTCTATGGCTACACCTTC.

The V and J genes are TRBV6-1 and TRBJ1-5; D remains unclear. V was trimmed by 1 base and J by 0 bases, leaving 16 bases between them. The CDR3 covers 18 residues. Germline values: CDR1 MNHNS, CDR2 SASEGT. DNA for the CDR3: TGTGCCAGCAGTGAAGTTCCTTACGGAAGCTATAGCAATCAGCCCCAGCATTTT. It codes for CASSEVPYGSYSNQPQHF.

The chain has TRBV4-3 and TRBJ1-2; TRBD1 is a possible D gene (5 bases). Germline V gives CDR1 LGHNA, CDR2 YSLEER. The V and J ends lost 4 bases and 3 bases respectively, with 15 bases between them. This CDR3 comprises 15 residues. CDR3 protein: CASSRSDRIHYGYTF. The CDR3 region has the DNA TGCGCCAGCAGCCGATCCGACAGAATCCACTATGGCTACACCTTC.

This sequence joins TRBV15 and TRBJ1-2; no clear D. This CDR3 is built from 16 residues. Germline V gene sequence: CDR1 LNHNV, CDR2 YYDKDF (reference sequence). V gave up 2 bases and J gave up 0 bases, with 13 bases separating them. As DNA, the CDR3 is TGTGCCACCAGCAGACATGACCGACGTTCTAACTATGGCTACACCTTC. Translation: CATSRHDRRSNYGYTF.

V and J are TRBV19 and TRBJ2-3; 11 nucleotides line up with TRBD2. The CDR3 has 16 amino acids. V was clipped by 6 bases and J by 0 bases; unmatched bases: 5. Germline assignment: CDR1 LNHDA and CDR2 SQIVND (reference sequence). The CDR3 DNA reads TGTGCCAGTAGGAAAAGACTAGCGGGGAGCACAGATACGCAGTATTTT. As protein: CASRKRLAGSTDTQYF.